Listed here are 8 T cell receptor beta chains from one sample, sequenced in a study of shared clonotypes between healthy human individuals. The naive CD8 subset, CD45RO-negative cells positively selected for CCR7, excluded terminally differentiated effector memory CD45RA+ cells. The protocol was immunoSEQ multiplex PCR, while the TCRdb copy is restricted to in-frame clones and leaves out a portion. The sample consists of approximately 1.9 million clones, about 94% of them appearing once. Material for sequencing was naive CD8+ T cells from PBMCs. Receptors were obtained from a man between 18 and 29 years old in good health. Some clones in this sample may be carry-over from other donors' samples.

The chain combines TRBV1 with TRBJ2-1; the table's D call, TRBD2, was not checked against the DNA. TRBV1 is a known pseudogene. CDR3 length: 15 residues. The CDR3 protein is CTSSRWLDFLNEQFF. The CDR3 nucleotides read TGCACCAGCAGCCGGTGGCTAGATTTTTTAAATGAGCAGTTCTTC.

The chain combines TRBV13 with TRBJ2-1, with 8 bases identical to TRBD1. CDR1 PRHDT and CDR2 FYEKMQ come from the germline V gene (reference sequence). V dropped 0 bases and J dropped 6; count of bases not matched to a gene: 1. There are 14 residues in the CDR3. The CDR3 loop reads CASSLGDRANEQFF. The CDR3 nucleotides read TGTGCCAGCAGCTTAGGGGACAGGGCCAATGAGCAGTTCTTC.

V usage is TRBV5-1 and J usage is TRBJ2-7; maybe TRBD1 (6 bases). Per germline, CDR1 SGHRS and CDR2 YFSETQ. With 4 bases removed from V and 0 bases from J, the gap between germline ends came to 14 bases. This CDR3 comprises 15 residues. CDR3 sequence (DNA): TGCGCCAGCAGCCAAAACAGGGTCCCCTCCTACGAGCAGTACTTC. Translated: CASSQNRVPSYEQYF.

V is TRBV6-5 and J is TRBJ2-7, with 8 bases aligning to TRBD2. This CDR3 is 13 amino acids long. Germline values: CDR1 MNHEY, CDR2 SVGAGI. The V gene end was trimmed by 6 bases and the J gene end by 6 bases; junction bases not matched to a gene: 7. CDR3 protein: CASSIGTRFEQYF. The CDR3 nucleotides are TGTGCCAGCAGCATTGGGACTAGGTTCGAGCAGTACTTC.

This chain connects TRBV7-9 to TRBJ1-2; TRBD1 matches 8 bases. CDR3 length: 14 amino acids. CDR1 SEHNR and CDR2 FQNEAQ come from the germline V gene (reference sequence). V shed 5 bases, J shed 5 bases, and the junction held 7 bases outside the gene matches. The CDR3 DNA reads TGTGCCAGCAGCCCCGGACAGGGAGGATATGGCTACACCTTC. It codes for CASSPGQGGYGYTF.

The chain couples TRBV19 to TRBJ2-7, with D maybe TRBD1 (7 bases). Trimming pared 5 bases from V and 9 bases from J, leaving 23 bases between. Germline V gene data show CDR1 as LNHDA and CDR2 as SQIVND (reference sequence). There are 15 residues in the CDR3. CDR3 bases: TGTGCCAGTAGTCCCCGCGGGACAGCTCCTCGAGGGCAGTACTTC. This sequence encodes CASSPRGTAPRGQYF.

The V and J genes are TRBV28 and TRBJ1-4; D is unresolved. The length of the CDR3 is 15 residues. The germline V gene encodes CDR1 MDHEN and CDR2 SYDVKM. Trimming shortened V by 3 bases and J by 0 bases, and 8 bases separated the two germline ends. CDR3 bases: TGTGCCAGCAGTTTTGGGGTTGCAACTAATGAAAAACTGTTTTTT. Residues: CASSFGVATNEKLFF.

CDR3 in DNA: TGTGCCAGCAGCTTATCTAGCGGGAGGGCCGGGGAGCTGTTTTTT. This sequence encodes CASSLSSGRAGELFF. This chain links TRBV7-9 with TRBJ2-2, with TRBD2 matching over 12 bases. J lost 6 bases, V lost 2 bases, and 1 base had no gene match. CDR3 length: 15 amino acids. The germline V gene has CDR1 SEHNR and CDR2 FQNEAQ (reference sequence).